This T cell receptor (beta chain) was recorded in a study of human T cells and chemical hapten exposure. Overall study: Patients received weekly diphenylcyclopropenone doses to the scalp throughout the approximately 24-week study. Small pooled library volume differences mainly caused per-sample TCR yield variation.

Time point specified: patch test 2, 6 weeks after DPC sensitization. Documented treatment: therapeutic diphenylcyclopropenone sensitization with weekly scalp DPC. To note about this clonotype: The antigen is undetermined. One end of the junction varies from germline; a read error may be responsible.

CDR1 KGHSH and CDR2 LQKENI come from the germline V gene. This CDR3 spans 13 amino acids. Via MiXCR, TCRdb re-called the RACE reads, giving one row per CDR3 protein. The sample includes 110,000 or so distinct CDR3 sequences, about a tenth of them seen just once. Overall study findings and caveats: Expanded TCR sets contained significantly more large CDR3 similarity clusters than controls. Patch test score tracked positively with PT1 expanded TCR counts.

V usage is TRBV18 and J usage is TRBJ2-5; D is unclear. The source of this sequence is a middle-aged woman with alopecia areata. Some clones in this sample may be carry-over from other donors' samples. The sample in question was whole blood, obtained in connection with sensitization to the hapten diphenylcyclopropenone (DPC). The CDR3 nucleotides are TGTGCCAGCTCACCGCCTTTCCAAGAGACCCGGTACTTC. Translation gives CASSPPFQETRYF. Based on the CDR3 plus reference TRBV18 and TRBJ2-5, the full variable domain is NAGVMQNPRHLVRRRGQEARLRCSPMKGHSHVYWYRQLPEEGLKFMVYLQKENIIDESGMPKERFSAEFPKEGPSILRIQQVVRGDSAAYFCASSPPFQETRYFGPGTRLLVL.